The rows below give T cell receptor beta chains drawn from one sample of a study of CD8 T cells in ankylosing spondylitis. TCRdb re-derived calls from the 5' RACE reads in MiXCR, one entry per CDR3 protein. The profile covers approximately 220,000 distinct CDR3 sequences, with roughly 18% appearing a single time and approximately 46% taken by the ten largest. Sequenced: blood, either unsorted or a sorted T cell fraction (not recorded which). The receptors were gathered from a male donor with ankylosing spondylitis. The CDR3 runs from the conserved cysteine through the conserved F or W. D genes are given only for firm matches. Size is omitted from some rows. Given values are once, few, many or a class for expanded clones.

V,D,size,J,CDR3,DNA
TRBV21-1,-,few,TRBJ1-2,CASSKPGTGMGRGLAHYGYTF,TGTGCCAGCAGCAAACCGGGGACAGGGATGGGGCGCGGATTAGCCCACTATGGCTACACCTTC
TRBV5-1,-,few,TRBJ2-1,CASSLAGLAPSYNEQFF,TGCGCCAGCAGCTTGGCCGGGCTAGCGCCATCCTACAATGAGCAGTTCTTC
TRBV4-1,-,-,TRBJ1-3,CASSQEAHYSGNTIYF,TGCGCCAGCAGCCAAGAGGCGCACTACTCTGGAAACACCATATATTTT
TRBV19,-,few,TRBJ2-1,CASRTRAADEQFF,TGTGCCAGTAGAACGAGGGCCGCGGATGAGCAGTTCTTC
TRBV20-1,-,few,TRBJ1-3,CSARGTGNTIYF,TGCAGTGCTAGAGGCACTGGAAACACCATATATTTT
TRBV9,-,-,TRBJ2-7,CASGASLGTYEQYF,TGTGCCAGCGGCGCCTCTCTCGGAACCTACGAGCAGTACTTC
TRBV5-1,-,few,TRBJ2-5,CASGDETQYF,TGCGCCAGCGGCGACGAGACCCAGTACTTC
TRBV15,TRBD1,few,TRBJ1-3,CATSRTGLEGNTIYF,TGTGCCACCAGCCGGACAGGGTTGGAAGGAAACACCATATATTTT
TRBV11-2,-,-,TRBJ2-7,CASSTIIGDVAEQYF,TGTGCCAGCAGCACCATCATTGGGGACGTGGCTGAGCAGTACTTC
TRBV6-1,-,-,TRBJ1-1,CASSELRGSMNTEAFF,TGTGCCAGCAGTGAATTACGAGGGAGCATGAACACTGAAGCTTTCTTT
TRBV4-1,TRBD1,few,TRBJ1-3,CASSPIRDSSGNTIYF,TGCGCCAGCAGCCCTATCAGGGACAGCTCTGGAAACACCATATATTTT
TRBV28,-,-,TRBJ2-7,CASSLRVAGREQYF,TGTGCCAGCAGTTTAAGGGTGGCAGGTCGGGAGCAGTACTTC
TRBV12-3/TRBV12-4,-,many,TRBJ2-7,CASSLGAGNEQYF,TGTGCCAGCAGTTTAGGGGCCGGAAACGAGCAGTACTTC
TRBV4-1,-,few,TRBJ2-7,CASSQGPGAREQYF,TGCGCCAGCAGCCAAGGTCCCGGGGCGCGAGAGCAGTACTTC
TRBV4-2,-,-,TRBJ2-2,CASSQDLPRSGELFF,TGTGCCAGCAGCCAAGATCTTCCTAGATCCGGGGAGCTGTTTTTT
TRBV6-5,TRBD1,-,TRBJ1-1,CASSYFSPGTAKNTEAFF,TGTGCCAGCAGTTACTTTTCCCCCGGGACAGCGAAGAACACTGAAGCTTTCTTT
TRBV5-1,TRBD1,few,TRBJ2-3,CASSMDRGFTDTQYF,TGCGCCAGCAGCATGGACAGGGGATTCACAGATACGCAGTATTTT
TRBV29-1,TRBD1,many,TRBJ2-1,CSVGSQGAIGEQFF,TGCAGCGTTGGCTCACAGGGGGCTATAGGTGAGCAGTTCTTC
TRBV7-9,TRBD1,few,TRBJ1-5,CASSSPGQDNQPQHF,TGTGCCAGCAGCTCACCGGGACAGGACAATCAGCCCCAGCATTTT
TRBV12-3/TRBV12-4,-,many,TRBJ1-1,CASSLVGTSNTEAFF,TGTGCCAGCAGTTTAGTAGGCACTTCGAACACTGAAGCTTTCTTT
TRBV15,-,few,TRBJ1-5,CATSRVNQPQHF,TGTGCCACCAGCAGGGTCAATCAGCCCCAGCATTTT
TRBV27,-,few,TRBJ2-1,CASSSPTATNEQFF,TGTGCCAGCAGTTCGCCGACAGCAACCAATGAGCAGTTCTTC
TRBV7-3,-,few,TRBJ2-1,CASSLTVVSYNEQFF,TGTGCCAGCAGCTTAACGGTGGTCAGCTACAATGAGCAGTTCTTC
TRBV30,TRBD1,once,TRBJ1-1,CAWSRQGGNTEAFF,TGTGCCTGGAGCCGACAGGGAGGAAACACTGAAGCTTTCTTT
TRBV10-2,-,few,TRBJ2-1,CASSELGISYNEQFF,TGCGCCAGCAGTGAGTTGGGGATTTCCTACAATGAGCAGTTCTTC
TRBV29-1,-,few,TRBJ2-3,CSVTGLQYF,TGCAGCGTTACGGGCTTGCAGTATTTT
TRBV7-6,-,few,TRBJ1-5,CASSLAPGNQPQHF,TGTGCCAGCAGCTTAGCCCCAGGCAATCAGCCCCAGCATTTT
TRBV12-3/TRBV12-4,TRBD2,-,TRBJ2-1,CASSFTAGAVRGEQFF,TGTGCCAGCAGTTTTACGGCGGGAGCGGTTAGGGGTGAGCAGTTCTTC
TRBV29-1,TRBD2,-,TRBJ2-1,CSIGLAGANEQFF,TGCAGCATAGGACTAGCGGGGGCGAATGAGCAGTTCTTC
TRBV6-2/TRBV6-3,-,few,TRBJ2-3,CASGEDTQYF,TGTGCCAGCGGAGAGGATACGCAGTATTTT
TRBV4-1,-,few,TRBJ2-2,CASSQDSGPEAGELFF,TGCGCCAGCAGCCAAGATAGTGGGCCTGAGGCCGGGGAGCTGTTTTTT
TRBV28,-,few,TRBJ2-2,CASRVGHTNTGELFF,TGTGCCAGCAGGGTGGGACACACGAACACCGGGGAGCTGTTTTTT
TRBV6-2/TRBV6-3,-,once,TRBJ2-1,CASSGPRGFLYNEQFF,TGTGCCAGCAGTGGGCCGAGGGGGTTTCTCTACAATGAGCAGTTCTTC
TRBV12-3/TRBV12-4,-,-,TRBJ1-4,CASSPAAINEKLFF,TGTGCCAGCAGTCCCGCGGCGATTAATGAAAAACTGTTTTTT
TRBV11-2,TRBD2,-,TRBJ2-1,CASSPHDRTSGYNEQFF,TGTGCCAGCAGCCCCCATGACCGGACTAGCGGGTACAATGAGCAGTTCTTC
TRBV6-5,-,-,TRBJ1-1,CASSYESGGNTEAFF,TGTGCCAGCAGTTACGAATCCGGGGGGAACACTGAAGCTTTCTTT
TRBV9,-,-,TRBJ1-2,CASSVDRDSDGYTF,TGTGCCAGCAGCGTAGATCGGGACTCGGATGGCTACACCTTC
TRBV4-3,-,-,TRBJ2-2,CASSERRYTGELFF,TGCGCCAGCAGCGAACGGAGGTACACCGGGGAGCTGTTTTTT
TRBV30,TRBD1,-,TRBJ2-7,CAARGQEDYEQYF,TGTGCCGCGAGGGGACAGGAAGACTACGAGCAGTACTTC
TRBV7-2,-,few,TRBJ2-2,CASARSVAENTGELFF,TGTGCCAGCGCCCGTTCCGTGGCGGAAAACACCGGGGAGCTGTTTTTT
TRBV28,TRBD2,once,TRBJ2-2,CASSHILAGGGTGELFF,TGTGCCAGCAGCCACATACTAGCGGGAGGTGGGACCGGGGAGCTGTTTTTT
TRBV7-8,TRBD2,many,TRBJ2-3,CASSLVAGGPLDTQYF,TGTGCCAGCAGCTTAGTAGCGGGGGGGCCTTTGGATACGCAGTATTTT
TRBV5-8,-,-,TRBJ2-5,CASSHGTVAGETQYF,TGTGCCAGCAGCCACGGGACTGTGGCTGGAGAGACCCAGTACTTC
TRBV6-4,-,-,TRBJ2-2,CASSDLGGTGELFF,TGTGCCAGCAGTGACTTGGGGGGCACCGGGGAGCTGTTTTTT
TRBV6-5,-,-,TRBJ2-7,CASSYSFSGTYEQYF,TGTGCCAGCAGTTACTCGTTTAGCGGAACCTACGAGCAGTACTTC
TRBV7-8,-,-,TRBJ2-2,CASSLAGKNTGELFF,TGTGCCAGCAGCTTAGCGGGCAAGAACACCGGGGAGCTGTTTTTT
TRBV11-2,TRBD1,-,TRBJ2-7,CASSQGVYYEQYF,TGTGCCAGCAGCCAGGGGGTTTACTACGAGCAGTACTTC
TRBV4-1,TRBD1,-,TRBJ2-7,CASSQKGQGWYEQYF,TGCGCCAGCAGCCAAAAGGGACAGGGGTGGTACGAGCAGTACTTC
TRBV4-2,TRBD2,-,TRBJ2-2,CASSQAGGDGELFF,TGTGCCAGCAGCCAAGCGGGAGGGGACGGGGAGCTGTTTTTT
TRBV3-1,-,few,TRBJ1-6,CASSQERGNSPLHF,TGTGCCAGCAGCCAAGAAAGGGGTAATTCACCCCTCCACTTT
TRBV20-1,-,few,TRBJ2-4,CSAMTSMGGGGKNIQYF,TGCAGTGCTATGACCTCGATGGGGGGCGGTGGCAAAAACATTCAGTACTTC
TRBV6-5,TRBD1,many,TRBJ1-2,CASSYSGGDYGYTF,TGTGCCAGCAGTTACTCAGGGGGCGACTATGGCTACACCTTC
TRBV7-6,-,-,TRBJ2-1,CASSPGGGVGNEQFF,TGTGCCAGCAGCCCAGGAGGGGGGGTAGGTAATGAGCAGTTCTTC
TRBV12-3/TRBV12-4,TRBD1,few,TRBJ2-5,CASSPTGTQETQYF,TGTGCCAGCAGTCCGACAGGGACCCAAGAGACCCAGTACTTC
TRBV11-2,TRBD1,-,TRBJ2-3,CASSIPGQGDTQYF,TGTGCCAGCAGCATCCCGGGACAGGGAGATACGCAGTATTTT
TRBV12-3/TRBV12-4,TRBD2,-,TRBJ2-3,CASSWLTSGSSDTQYF,TGTGCCAGCAGTTGGCTGACTAGCGGGAGCTCAGATACGCAGTATTTT
TRBV27,-,-,TRBJ2-7,CASSPSDISYEQYF,TGTGCCAGCAGTCCCTCGGACATCTCCTACGAGCAGTACTTC
TRBV20-1,-,-,TRBJ2-7,CSARGGLSAEQYF,TGCAGTGCTAGAGGAGGACTCTCCGCCGAGCAGTACTTC
TRBV11-2,TRBD2,few,TRBJ2-1,CASSSRTSGGYYNEQFF,TGTGCCAGCAGCAGCCGGACTAGCGGGGGGTATTACAATGAGCAGTTCTTC